Shown below are 5 T cell receptor beta chains from a single sample sequenced in a study of Ad26.COV2.S vaccination and SARS-CoV-2 variants. Treatment here: some 19 received Ad26.COV2.S at low or high dose, single or two shots; roughly 5 received placebo; per-sample allocation not given. Sampling was done on day 63 after the first vaccine or placebo injection. Repertoires were generated with immunoSEQ multiplex PCR, while TCRdb's copy carries only in-frame clones and drops some. The sample holds some 480,000 clones; approximately 88% are singletons and the top ten take roughly 13%. This specimen consisted of peripheral blood, obtained in a trial of Ad26.COV2.S vaccine versus placebo. The receptors originated from a person between 18 and 59 years old who received the Ad26.COV2.S COVID-19 vaccine or a placebo.

This clone is a singleton in its sample. The V and J genes are TRBV14 and TRBJ2-4, with a tentative D call TRBD2 (6 bases). The CDR3 runs to 13 residues. Germline CDR1 and CDR2: SGHDN and FVKESK. V lost 5 bases to trimming and J lost 5 bases, with 10 bases between them. The chain's CDR3 is CASSNRLENIQYF. The CDR3 DNA reads as TGTGCCAGCAGCAACCGACTAGAAAACATTCAGTACTTC.

The chain joins TRBV5-1 to TRBJ2-7, with D uncertain. The germline V gene has CDR1 SGHRS and CDR2 YFSETQ. CDR3 length: 17 amino acids. V lost 0 bases and J lost 0, with 16 bases in between. CDR3 coding DNA: TGCGCCAGCAGCTTGGTGTCGGTCCCCTGGAGCTCCTACGAGCAGTACTTC. Protein product: CASSLVSVPWSSYEQYF.

The V call is TRBV12-3 or TRBV12-4, the J call TRBJ2-1; 8 bases are shared with TRBD1. The length of the CDR3 is 13 residues. The CDR3 DNA reads TGTGCGACGCGACAGGGGATTATTAATGAGCAGTTCTTC. This encodes CATRQGIINEQFF.

V gene TRBV20-1 combines with J gene TRBJ2-7, with a weak D call TRBD2 (5 bases). Germline V gene sequence: CDR1 DFQATT, CDR2 SNEGSKA (reference sequence). V was shortened by 3 bases and J by 5 bases, with 14 bases between the two germline ends. The CDR3 length is 13 residues. DNA for the CDR3: TGCAGTGCTAGTGTTTCTATGACTAACGAGCAGTACTTC. Translating gives CSASVSMTNEQYF.

This clone was counted once. J is TRBJ1-6 and V is TRBV4-3, with unresolved D. This CDR3 comprises 15 residues. The V gene's germline CDR1 is LGHNA and CDR2 YSLEER. Trimming cost V 0 bases and J 7 bases, with 10 bases left between them. DNA of the CDR3: TGCGCCAGCAGCCAAGACAGGCCTGAAAATTCACCCCTCCACTTT. It translates to CASSQDRPENSPLHF.